The clone carrying this T cell receptor beta chain was detected ten times or more. The use of genomic DNA as template underpinned the TCR beta VDJ and CDR3 profiling. In TCRdb, the reads were re-called with MiXCR into one record per CDR3 protein. The table records around 64,000 distinct CDR3 sequences, less than 65% of them present only once. V lost 4 bases and J 1 base, leaving 8 bases between the germline ends. CDR1 is SNHLY and CDR2 is FYNNEI in the germline V gene. CDR3 length: 14 residues. The entry originates in a study of CD8+CD57+ T cells in acquired aplastic anemia. Sequencing input: sorted CD4+, CD8+, or CD8+CD57+ T cells (not recorded which) from PBMCs. The chain carries TRBV2 and TRBJ1-3; perhaps TRBD1 as D (6 bases). This sequence was found in a human donor in good health, serving as a control. The CDR3 sequence: CASSAQGSGNTIYF. CDR3 bases: TGTGCCAGCAGTGCACAGGGTTCTGGAAACACCATATATTTT.